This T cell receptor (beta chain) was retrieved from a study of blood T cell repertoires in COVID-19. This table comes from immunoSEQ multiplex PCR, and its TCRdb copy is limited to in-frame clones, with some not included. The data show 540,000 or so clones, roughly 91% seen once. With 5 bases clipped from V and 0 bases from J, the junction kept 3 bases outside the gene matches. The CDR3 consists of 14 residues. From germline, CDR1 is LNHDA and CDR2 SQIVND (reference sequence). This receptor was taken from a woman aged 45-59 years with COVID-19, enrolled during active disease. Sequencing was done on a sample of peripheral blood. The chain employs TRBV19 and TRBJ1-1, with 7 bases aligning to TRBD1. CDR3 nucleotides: TGTGCCAGTAGTGCAGGGGGTATGAACACTGAAGCTTTCTTT. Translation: CASSAGGMNTEAFF.